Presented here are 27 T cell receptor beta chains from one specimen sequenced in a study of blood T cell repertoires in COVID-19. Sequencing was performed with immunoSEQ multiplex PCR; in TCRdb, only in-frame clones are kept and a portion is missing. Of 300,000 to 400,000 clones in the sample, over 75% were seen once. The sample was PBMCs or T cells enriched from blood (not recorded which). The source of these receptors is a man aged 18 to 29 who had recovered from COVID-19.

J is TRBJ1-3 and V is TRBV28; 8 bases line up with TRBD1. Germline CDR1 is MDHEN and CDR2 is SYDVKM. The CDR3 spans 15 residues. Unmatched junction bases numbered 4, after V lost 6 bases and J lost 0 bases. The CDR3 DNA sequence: TGTGCCAGCAGGCAACAGGGGGACTCTGGAAACACCATATATTTT. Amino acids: CASRQQGDSGNTIYF.

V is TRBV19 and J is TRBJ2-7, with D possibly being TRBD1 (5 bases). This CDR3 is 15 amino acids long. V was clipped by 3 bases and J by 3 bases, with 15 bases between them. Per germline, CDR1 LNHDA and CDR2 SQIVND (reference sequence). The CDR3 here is CASSIGAGMSYEQYF. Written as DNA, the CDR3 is TGTGCCAGTAGTATTGGCGCAGGGATGAGCTACGAGCAGTACTTC.

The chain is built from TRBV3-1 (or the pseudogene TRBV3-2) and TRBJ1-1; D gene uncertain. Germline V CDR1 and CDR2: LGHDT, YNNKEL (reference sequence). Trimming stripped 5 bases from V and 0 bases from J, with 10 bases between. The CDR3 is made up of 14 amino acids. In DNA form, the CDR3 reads TGTGCCAGCAGCACTCCTGCACTGAACACTGAAGCTTTCTTT. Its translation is CASSTPALNTEAFF.

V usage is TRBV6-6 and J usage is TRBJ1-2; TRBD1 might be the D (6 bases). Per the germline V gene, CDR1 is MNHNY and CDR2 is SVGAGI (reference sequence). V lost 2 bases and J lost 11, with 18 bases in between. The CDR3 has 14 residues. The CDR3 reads CASSYLRDKIRYTF. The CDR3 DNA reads TGTGCCAGCAGTTACCTCCGGGACAAAATTCGTTACACCTTC.

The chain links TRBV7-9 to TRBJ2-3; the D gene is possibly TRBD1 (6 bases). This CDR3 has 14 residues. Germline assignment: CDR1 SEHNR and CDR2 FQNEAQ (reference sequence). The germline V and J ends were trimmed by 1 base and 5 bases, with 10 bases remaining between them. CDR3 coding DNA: TGTGCCAGCAGCTTAGAGGGGGTCGAAGATACGCAGTATTTT. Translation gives CASSLEGVEDTQYF.

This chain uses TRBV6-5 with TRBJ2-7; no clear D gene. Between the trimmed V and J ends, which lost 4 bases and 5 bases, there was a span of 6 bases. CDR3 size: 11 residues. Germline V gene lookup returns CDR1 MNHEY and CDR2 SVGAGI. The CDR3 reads CASSSLHEQYF. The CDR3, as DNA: TGTGCCAGCAGTTCACTCCACGAGCAGTACTTC.

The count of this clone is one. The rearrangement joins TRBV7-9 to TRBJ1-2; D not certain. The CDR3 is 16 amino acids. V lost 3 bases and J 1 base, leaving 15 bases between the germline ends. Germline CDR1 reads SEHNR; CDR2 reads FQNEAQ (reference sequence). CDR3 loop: CASSFRTGMVNYGYTF. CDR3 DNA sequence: TGTGCCAGCAGCTTTCGTACCGGGATGGTTAACTATGGCTACACCTTC.

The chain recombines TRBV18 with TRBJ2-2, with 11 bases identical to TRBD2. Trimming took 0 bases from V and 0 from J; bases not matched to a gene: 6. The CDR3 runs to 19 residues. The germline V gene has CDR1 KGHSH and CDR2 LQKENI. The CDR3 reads CASSPPELAGVANTGELFF. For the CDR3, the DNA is TGTGCCAGCTCACCACCGGAACTAGCGGGAGTAGCGAACACCGGGGAGCTGTTTTTT.

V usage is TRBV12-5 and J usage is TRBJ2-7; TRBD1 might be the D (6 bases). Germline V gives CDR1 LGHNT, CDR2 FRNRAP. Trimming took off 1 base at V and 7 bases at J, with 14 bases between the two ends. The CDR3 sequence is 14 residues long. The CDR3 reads CASGLGAGDREQYF. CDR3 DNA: TGTGCTAGTGGTTTGGGAGCAGGGGATCGAGAGCAGTACTTC.

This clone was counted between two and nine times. CDR3 DNA: TGTGCTAGTGCCGCTACCCAGACAGCGGGGGGTCAGCCCCAGCATTTT. Encoded protein: CASAATQTAGGQPQHF. This chain joins TRBV12-5 and TRBJ1-5; TRBD1 is a possible D gene (5 bases). The CDR3 contains 16 residues. Germline V gene lookup returns CDR1 LGHNT and CDR2 FRNRAP. Trimming took off 7 bases at V and 6 bases at J, with 22 bases between the two ends.

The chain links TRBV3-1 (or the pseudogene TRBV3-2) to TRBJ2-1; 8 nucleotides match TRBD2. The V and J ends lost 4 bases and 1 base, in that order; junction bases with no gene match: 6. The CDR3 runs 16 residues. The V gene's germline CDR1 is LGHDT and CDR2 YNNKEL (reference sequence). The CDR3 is CASSRPSGQSYNEQFF. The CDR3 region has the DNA TGTGCCAGCAGCCGCCCTAGCGGGCAGTCCTACAATGAGCAGTTCTTC.

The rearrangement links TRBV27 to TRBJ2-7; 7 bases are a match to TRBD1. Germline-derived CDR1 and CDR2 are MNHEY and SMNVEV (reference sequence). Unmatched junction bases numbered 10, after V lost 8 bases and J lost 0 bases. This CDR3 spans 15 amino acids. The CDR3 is CASQTSTGNSYEQYF. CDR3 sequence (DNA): TGTGCCAGCCAAACCTCGACAGGGAACTCCTACGAGCAGTACTTC.

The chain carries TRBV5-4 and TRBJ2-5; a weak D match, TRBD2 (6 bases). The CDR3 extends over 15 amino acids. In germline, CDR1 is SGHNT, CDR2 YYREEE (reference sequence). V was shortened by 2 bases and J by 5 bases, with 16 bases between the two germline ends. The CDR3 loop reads CASSFGGRGGETQYF. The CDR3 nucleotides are TGTGCCAGCAGCTTCGGGGGAAGAGGAGGCGAGACCCAGTACTTC.

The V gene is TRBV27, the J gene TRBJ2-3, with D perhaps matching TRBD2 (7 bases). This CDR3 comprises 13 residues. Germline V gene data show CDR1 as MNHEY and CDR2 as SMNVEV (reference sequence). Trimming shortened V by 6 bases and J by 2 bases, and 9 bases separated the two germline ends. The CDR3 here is CASRAGATDTQYF. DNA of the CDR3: TGTGCCAGCAGGGCGGGGGCCACAGATACGCAGTATTTT.

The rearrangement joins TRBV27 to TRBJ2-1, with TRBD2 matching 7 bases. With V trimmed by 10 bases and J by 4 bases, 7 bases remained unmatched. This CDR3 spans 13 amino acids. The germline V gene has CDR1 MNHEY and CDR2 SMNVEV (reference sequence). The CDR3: CANVASGYNEQFF. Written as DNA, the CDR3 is TGTGCCAATGTGGCTAGCGGATACAATGAGCAGTTCTTC.

CDR3 in amino acids: CASSLQGAEETQYF. DNA for the CDR3: TGTGCCAGCAGCTTACAGGGGGCCGAAGAGACCCAGTACTTC. The genes are TRBV5-4 and TRBJ2-5; TRBD1 matches at 9 bases. The CDR3 length is 14 residues. Germline trimming cut 2 bases from V and 3 bases from J; bases unmatched to any gene: 2. Germline-derived CDR1 and CDR2 are SGHNT and YYREEE (reference sequence).

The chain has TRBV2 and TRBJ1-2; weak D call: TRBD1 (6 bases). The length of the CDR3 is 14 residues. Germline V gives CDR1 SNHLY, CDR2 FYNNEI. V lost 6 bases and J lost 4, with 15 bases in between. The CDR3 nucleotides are TGTGCCAGCAGGGGAACAGGGATGGGCTATGGCTACACCTTC. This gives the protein CASRGTGMGYGYTF.

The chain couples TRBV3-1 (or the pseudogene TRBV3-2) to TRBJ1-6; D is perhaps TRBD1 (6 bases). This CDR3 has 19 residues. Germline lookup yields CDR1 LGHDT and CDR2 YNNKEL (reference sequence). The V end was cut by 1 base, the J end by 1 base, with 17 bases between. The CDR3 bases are TGTGCCAGCAGCCAAGGCCTCCCATGGGGGCGGTCCTATAATTCACCCCTCCACTTT. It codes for CASSQGLPWGRSYNSPLHF.

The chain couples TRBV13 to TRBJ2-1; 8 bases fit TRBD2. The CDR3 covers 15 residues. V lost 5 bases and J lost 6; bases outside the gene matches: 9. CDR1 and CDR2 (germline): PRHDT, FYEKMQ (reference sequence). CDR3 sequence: CASSDSRGGLNEQFF. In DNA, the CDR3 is TGTGCCAGCAGCGATAGCCGGGGGGGCCTCAATGAGCAGTTCTTC.

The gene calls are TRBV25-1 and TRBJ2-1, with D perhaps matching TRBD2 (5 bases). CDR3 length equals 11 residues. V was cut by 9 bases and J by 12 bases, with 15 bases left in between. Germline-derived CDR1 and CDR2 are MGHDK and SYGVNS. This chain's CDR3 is CARRGFLAQFF. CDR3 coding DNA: TGTGCCAGGAGAGGGTTCCTTGCGCAGTTCTTC.

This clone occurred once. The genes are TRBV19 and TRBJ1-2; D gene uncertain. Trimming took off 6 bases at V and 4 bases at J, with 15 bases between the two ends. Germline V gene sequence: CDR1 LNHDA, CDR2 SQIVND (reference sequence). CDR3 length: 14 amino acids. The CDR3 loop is CASRYGWSLYGYTF. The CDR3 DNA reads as TGTGCCAGTAGATACGGATGGAGCCTCTATGGCTACACCTTC.

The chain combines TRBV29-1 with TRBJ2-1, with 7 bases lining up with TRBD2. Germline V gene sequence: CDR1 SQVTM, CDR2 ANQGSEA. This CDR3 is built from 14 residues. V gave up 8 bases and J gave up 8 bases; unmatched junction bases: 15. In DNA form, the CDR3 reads TGCAGCCACGGGATCGGCAGGGAGGGCGATGAGCAGTTCTTC. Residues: CSHGIGREGDEQFF.

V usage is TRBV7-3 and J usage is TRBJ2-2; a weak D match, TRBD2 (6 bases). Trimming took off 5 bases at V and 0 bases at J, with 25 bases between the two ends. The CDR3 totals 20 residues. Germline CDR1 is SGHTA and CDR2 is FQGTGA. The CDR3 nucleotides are TGTGCCAGCAGCCCTCACAGTTGGCGGGGAACCGACGCGAACACCGGGGAGCTGTTTTTT. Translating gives CASSPHSWRGTDANTGELFF. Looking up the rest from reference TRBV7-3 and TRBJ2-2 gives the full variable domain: GAGVSQTPSNKVTEKGKYVELRCDPISGHTALYWYRQSLGQGPEFLIYFQGTGAADDSGLPNDRFFAVRPEGSVSTLKIQRTERGDSAVYLCASSPHSWRGTDANTGELFFGEGSRLTVL.

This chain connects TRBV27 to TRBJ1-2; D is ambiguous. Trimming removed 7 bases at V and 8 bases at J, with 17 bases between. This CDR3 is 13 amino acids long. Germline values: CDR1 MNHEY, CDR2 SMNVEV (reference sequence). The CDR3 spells CASTPEVGSGYTF. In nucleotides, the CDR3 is TGTGCCAGCACACCGGAGGTTGGGTCGGGCTACACCTTC.

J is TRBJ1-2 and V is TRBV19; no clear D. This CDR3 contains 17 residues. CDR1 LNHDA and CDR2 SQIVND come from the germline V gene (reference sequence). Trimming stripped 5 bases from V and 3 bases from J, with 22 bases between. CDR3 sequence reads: CASSPRSYGRYDYGYTF. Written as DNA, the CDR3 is TGTGCCAGTAGTCCCCGTTCCTACGGGAGGTACGACTATGGCTACACCTTC.

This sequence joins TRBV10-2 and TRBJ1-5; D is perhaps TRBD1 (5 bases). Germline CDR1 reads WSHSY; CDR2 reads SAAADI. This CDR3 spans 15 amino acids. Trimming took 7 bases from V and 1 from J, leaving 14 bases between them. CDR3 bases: TGCGCCAGCACTCTCGACGGGGGGAGCAATCAGCCCCAGCATTTT. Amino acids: CASTLDGGSNQPQHF.

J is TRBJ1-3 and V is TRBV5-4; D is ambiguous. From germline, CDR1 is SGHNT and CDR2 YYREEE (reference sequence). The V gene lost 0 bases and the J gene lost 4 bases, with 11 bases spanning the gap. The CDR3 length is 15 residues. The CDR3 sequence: CASSLGTRAGNTIYF. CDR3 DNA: TGTGCCAGCAGCTTGGGAACTCGTGCGGGAAACACCATATATTTT.